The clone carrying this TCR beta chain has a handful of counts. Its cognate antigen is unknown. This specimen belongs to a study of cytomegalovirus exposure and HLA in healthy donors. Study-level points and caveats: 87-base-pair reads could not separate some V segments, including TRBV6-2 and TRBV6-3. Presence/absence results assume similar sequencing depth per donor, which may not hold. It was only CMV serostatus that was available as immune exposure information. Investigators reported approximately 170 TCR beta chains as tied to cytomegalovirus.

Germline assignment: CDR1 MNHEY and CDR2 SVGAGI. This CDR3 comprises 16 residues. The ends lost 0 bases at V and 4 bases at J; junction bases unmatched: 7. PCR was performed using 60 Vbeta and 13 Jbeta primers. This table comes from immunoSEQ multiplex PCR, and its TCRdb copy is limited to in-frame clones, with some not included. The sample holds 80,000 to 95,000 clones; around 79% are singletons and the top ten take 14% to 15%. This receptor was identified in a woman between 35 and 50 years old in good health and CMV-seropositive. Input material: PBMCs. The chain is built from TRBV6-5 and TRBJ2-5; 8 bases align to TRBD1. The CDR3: CASSYSPDRGRETQYF. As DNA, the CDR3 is TGTGCCAGCAGTTACTCACCAGACAGGGGCCGAGAGACCCAGTACTTC.